A selection of T cell receptor beta chains follows, all from one sample in a study of beta chain features in type 1 diabetes. Profiled with immunoSEQ multiplex PCR; TCRdb holds only in-frame clones, not every one. This table has tens of thousands of clones, roughly 63% appearing once. The sequencing input was stem cell memory CD4+ T cells from blood. Source of these receptors: a woman aged 25 to 39 with type 1 diabetes. Each CDR3 is given with its conserved first and last residue. A D gene is named only where the DNA matches it firmly. Rows may omit the clone size; those that give it use once, few, many or a size class.

>NA|TRBJ2-7|NA|12|TRBV6-1
TGTGCCAGCAGTAATAGCGGCTACGAGCAGTACTTC
CASSNSGYEQYF
>TRBD2|TRBJ2-1|NA|13|TRBV11-2
TGTGCCAGCAGCTCGGGACTAGCGGGGCCGCAGTTCTTC
CASSSGLAGPQFF
>TRBD1|TRBJ1-5|NA|19|TRBV4-1
TGCGCCAGCAGCCACGCGCTTGGACAGGTGAGGAATAGCAATCAGCCCCAGCATTTT
CASSHALGQVRNSNQPQHF
>TRBD1|TRBJ1-2|NA|13|TRBV19
TGTGCCAGTAGTGTGACAGGGGGATATGGCTACACCTTC
CASSVTGGYGYTF
>NA|TRBJ2-7|once|13|TRBV2
TGTGCCAGCAGGGTATTCGGGAACTACGAGCAGTACTTC
CASRVFGNYEQYF
>NA|TRBJ2-1|NA|16|TRBV9
TGTGCCAGCAGCGTAGTCACCGGGAGTGCATCCAATGAGCAGTTCTTC
CASSVVTGSASNEQFF
>TRBD1|TRBJ1-1|NA|15|TRBV7-3
TGTGCCAGCAGCTCGACGACAGGGGGGAACACTGAAGCTTTCTTT
CASSSTTGGNTEAFF
>TRBD1|TRBJ1-1|NA|13|TRBV9
TGTGCCAGCAGCCTCCGGGGACAGGGTGAAGCTTTCTTT
CASSLRGQGEAFF
>TRBD1|TRBJ2-1|few|15|TRBV19
TGTGCCAGTAGTAAAGGACAGGGTAGGTTGAATGAGCAGTTCTTC
CASSKGQGRLNEQFF
>NA|TRBJ2-7|NA|11|TRBV5-1
TGCGCCAGCAGCTCCACCTACGAGCAGTACTTC
CASSSTYEQYF
>NA|TRBJ2-3|few|15|TRBV5-1
TGCGCCAGCAGCTTGACAATCTCTAGCACAGATACGCAGTATTTT
CASSLTISSTDTQYF
>TRBD1|TRBJ1-1|NA|14|TRBV7-3
TGTGCCAGCAGCCCCAGGGGGGACGTGGCTGAAGCTTTCTTT
CASSPRGDVAEAFF
>TRBD2|TRBJ2-7|few|16|TRBV4-1
TGCGCCAGCAGCCCAAGTTTCGGGACTAGCAGATACGAGCAGTACTTC
CASSPSFGTSRYEQYF
>TRBD1|TRBJ2-7|NA|15|TRBV5-1
TGCGCCAGCAGCTTGGTTGGGACAGGTGGCAACGAGCAGTACTTC
CASSLVGTGGNEQYF
>NA|TRBJ2-6|NA|15|TRBV19
TGTGCCAGTACCCCCTCCCGGTCAGGGGCCAACGTCCTGACTTTC
CASTPSRSGANVLTF
>TRBD2|TRBJ2-7|NA|12|TRBV30
TGTGCCCTAGCGGGAGGTTCTTACGAGCAGTACTTC
CALAGGSYEQYF
>NA|TRBJ2-1|once|16|TRBV11-2
TGTGCCAGCAGCTTAGGCGGTCCGCCGCTGGTACATGAGCAGTTCTTC
CASSLGGPPLVHEQFF
>NA|TRBJ1-2|once|16|TRBV14
TGTGCCAGCAGCCAAGAAGCTAGCAGGACTAACTATGGCTACACCTTC
CASSQEASRTNYGYTF
>TRBD1|TRBJ2-3|NA|15|TRBV5-1
TGCGCCAGCAGCGCCGGACAGGGTGAAACAGATACGCAGTATTTT
CASSAGQGETDTQYF
>NA|TRBJ1-4|few|15|TRBV9
TGTGCCAGCAGCGTAGGGGGGCAGCCTAATGAAAAACTGTTTTTT
CASSVGGQPNEKLFF
>TRBD2|TRBJ2-1|NA|17|TRBV15
TGTGCCACCAGCAGAGGGGATAGCGGGATCCAACCAAATGAGCAGTTCTTC
CATSRGDSGIQPNEQFF
>NA|TRBJ2-1|NA|17|TRBV19
TGTGCCAGTAGTCCGGGACTTTCGGGGTCGGTCTACAATGAGCAGTTCTTC
CASSPGLSGSVYNEQFF
>NA|TRBJ2-3|NA|14|TRBV29-1
TGCAGCGTTGGGGGGGTGACGGGGACAGTTACGCAGTATTTT
CSVGGVTGTVTQYF
>NA|TRBJ1-5|few|15|TRBV9
TGTGCCAGCAGCGTAGGGGGGGTCGGCAATCAGCCCCAGCATTTT
CASSVGGVGNQPQHF
>TRBD2|TRBJ2-1|NA|14|TRBV6-6
TGTGCCAGCAGTCGGGGGGAGTTCTACAATGAGCAGTTCTTC
CASSRGEFYNEQFF
>NA|TRBJ1-1|NA|14|TRBV6-1
TGTGCCAGCAGTGAAGATGGCCCCCGACTTGAAGCTTTCTTT
CASSEDGPRLEAFF
>NA|TRBJ2-3|NA|12|TRBV12-5
TGTGCTAGTGGGTCTAGCACAGATACGCAGTATTTT
CASGSSTDTQYF
>TRBD1|TRBJ2-4|NA|17|TRBV7-9
TGTGCCAGCAGCCCCCCCACGCAGGGTAGGGGGCTGGACATTCAGTACTTC
CASSPPTQGRGLDIQYF
>TRBD2|TRBJ2-2|few|16|TRBV4-1
TGCGCCAGCAGCTCCCCAGCGGGGGATAAGGGCGGGGAGCTGTTTTTT
CASSSPAGDKGGELFF
>TRBD1|TRBJ2-7|few|13|TRBV7-9
TGTGCCAGCAGCATACAGGGGTCACACGAGCAGTACTTC
CASSIQGSHEQYF
>TRBD1|TRBJ1-1|NA|16|TRBV18
TGTGCCAGCTCACCGAAACTGGACAGGGGCCCAGTCGGAGCTTTCTTT
CASSPKLDRGPVGAFF
>TRBD2|TRBJ2-7|few|14|TRBV5-1
TGCGCCAGCAGTTGGGTAGCGGGAGTCGGGGAGCAGTACTTC
CASSWVAGVGEQYF
>NA|TRBJ1-5|NA|14|TRBV6-1
TGTGCCAGCAGGGAGAGGATAGGCGGTCAGCCCCAGCATTTT
CASRERIGGQPQHF
>NA|TRBJ2-7|NA|13|TRBV15
TGTGCCACCAGCAGAGATAACGGGTACGAGCAGTACTTC
CATSRDNGYEQYF
>NA|TRBJ1-2|few|14|TRBV28
TGTGCCAGCAAACAGGGAAGCAGAGATTGGGGCTACACCTTC
CASKQGSRDWGYTF
>NA|TRBJ1-1|NA|13|TRBV18
TGTGCCAGCTCACTGGACATGAACACTGAAGCTTTCTTT
CASSLDMNTEAFF
>TRBD2|TRBJ2-5|NA|17|TRBV19
TGTGCCAGTAGCCCCTGGGGGACTAGCGGGAGTTGGGAGACCCAGTACTTC
CASSPWGTSGSWETQYF
>NA|TRBJ2-2|NA|15|TRBV30
TGTGCCTGGAGTTTCATTAACAGGGTAACCGGGGAGCTGTTTTTT
CAWSFINRVTGELFF
>NA|TRBJ1-5|NA|15|TRBV15
TGTGCCACCAGCAGAGATAAAGGGGAGGGTCAGCCCCAGCATTTT
CATSRDKGEGQPQHF
>NA|TRBJ2-4|NA|15|TRBV4-1
TGCGCCAGCAGCCGAGGGACCTCAGGACAGAACATTCAGTACTTC
CASSRGTSGQNIQYF
>TRBD2|TRBJ2-1|NA|15|TRBV7-6
TGTGCCAGCAGCTTAGGTAGCGGGAGATCAAATGAGCAGTTCTTC
CASSLGSGRSNEQFF
>TRBD1|TRBJ1-1|NA|15|TRBV5-4
TGTGCCAGCAGTTTCCCGACTGGGACAGGCCGTGAAGCTTTCTTT
CASSFPTGTGREAFF
>TRBD2|TRBJ2-1|NA|15|TRBV5-1
TGCGCCAGCAGCTTGTTGGGCGGGAGGGTCAATGAGCAGTTCTTC
CASSLLGGRVNEQFF
>NA|TRBJ2-7|NA|14|TRBV4-1
TGCGCCAGCAGCCAAGGGCAGGGGACCTACGAGCAGTACTTC
CASSQGQGTYEQYF
>TRBD1|TRBJ2-7|NA|15|TRBV27
TGTGCCAGCAGTAGAGGACAGGTTGTTATTGGGGAGCAGTACTTC
CASSRGQVVIGEQYF
>TRBD2|TRBJ2-1|NA|15|TRBV2
TGTGCCAGCAGAGAATTAGCGGGAGGATATACTGAGCAGTTCTTC
CASRELAGGYTEQFF
>TRBD2|TRBJ2-2|NA|16|TRBV28
TGTGCCAGCAGTTTCTTGACTAGCGGGAGGTCCGGGGAGCTGTTTTTT
CASSFLTSGRSGELFF
>TRBD2|TRBJ2-3|few|14|TRBV11-2
TGTGCCAGCAGCTTAGGACTAGCGTCAGATACGCAGTATTTT
CASSLGLASDTQYF
>TRBD2|TRBJ2-7|NA|14|TRBV4-1
TGCGCCAGCAGCCAAGAAGCGGGAGTCGCCGAGCAGTACTTC
CASSQEAGVAEQYF
>NA|TRBJ2-5|NA|14|TRBV19
TGTGCCAGTAGTTCCAGACAGATACAAGAGACCCAGTACTTC
CASSSRQIQETQYF
>NA|TRBJ2-5|NA|15|TRBV5-1
TGCGCCAGCAGCCCAAACCAGGGGTTTGGGGAGACCCAGTACTTC
CASSPNQGFGETQYF
>NA|TRBJ2-3|few|12|TRBV9
TGTGCCAGCAGCGCGTCAGGGGATACGCAGTATTTT
CASSASGDTQYF
>TRBD2|TRBJ2-5|NA|14|TRBV5-1
TGCGCCAGCAGCTTGGCGGGAGGGCATGAGACCCAGTACTTC
CASSLAGGHETQYF
>NA|TRBJ2-1|few|15|TRBV9
TGTGCCAGCAGCGTCGGGAGTAACTTGGGCAATGAGCAGTTCTTC
CASSVGSNLGNEQFF